These 2 T cell receptor beta chains were all obtained from the same sample, sequenced in a study of blood T cell repertoires in COVID-19. Profiling relied on immunoSEQ multiplex PCR, and the TCRdb table lists in-frame clones only, not all of them. This sample has 250,000 to 350,000 clones, with around 87% found just once. Sequencing input: peripheral blood. The receptors here all came from a woman in her 50s who had recovered from COVID-19.

The chain is built from TRBV6-6 and TRBJ1-3; D might be TRBD1 (5 bases). Germline V CDR1 and CDR2: MNHNY, SVGAGI (reference sequence). V lost 6 bases and J lost 1, with 16 bases in between. CDR3 length equals 16 residues. The CDR3 spells CASSRLGGDSGNTIYF. The CDR3 DNA reads TGTGCCAGCAGCCGGTTGGGGGGGGATTCTGGAAACACCATATATTTT.

The chain employs TRBV19 and TRBJ1-4; TRBD1 agrees at 8 bases. The ends lost 3 bases at V and 2 bases at J; junction bases unmatched: 5. CDR3 length: 16 amino acids. Germline V gene data show CDR1 as LNHDA and CDR2 as SQIVND (reference sequence). The CDR3 coding sequence is TGTGCCAGTAGTATGGGGACAGGACATACTAATGAAAAACTGTTTTTT. Translation gives CASSMGTGHTNEKLFF.